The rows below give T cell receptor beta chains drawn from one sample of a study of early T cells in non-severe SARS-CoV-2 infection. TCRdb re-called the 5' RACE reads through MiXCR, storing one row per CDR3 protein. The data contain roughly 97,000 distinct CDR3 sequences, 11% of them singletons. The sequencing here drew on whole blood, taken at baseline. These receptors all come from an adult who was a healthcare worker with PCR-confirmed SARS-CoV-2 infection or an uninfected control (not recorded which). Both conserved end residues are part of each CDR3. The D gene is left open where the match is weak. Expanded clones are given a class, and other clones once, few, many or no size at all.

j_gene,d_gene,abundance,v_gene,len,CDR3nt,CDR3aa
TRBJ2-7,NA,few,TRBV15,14,TGTGCCACCAGCAGAGGTGGGAGCGGCAACGAGCAGTACTTC,CATSRGGSGNEQYF
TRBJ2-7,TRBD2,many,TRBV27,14,TGTGCCACCAAAACTGAGGGACTAGCTTACGAGCAGTACTTC,CATKTEGLAYEQYF
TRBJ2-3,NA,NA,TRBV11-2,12,TGTGCCAGCAGCTTAGGGCAAGGTACGCAGTATTTT,CASSLGQGTQYF
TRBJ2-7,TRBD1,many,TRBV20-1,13,TGCAGTGCTAGAGAGGACAGGGTTTACGAGCAGTACTTC,CSAREDRVYEQYF
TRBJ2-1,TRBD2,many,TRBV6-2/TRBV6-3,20,TGTGCCAGCAGTGGGAATAGCGGGAGCGCCATCGGTGGGTCCTACAATGAGCAGTTCTTC,CASSGNSGSAIGGSYNEQFF
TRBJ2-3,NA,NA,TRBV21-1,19,TGTGCCAGCAGCAAAGCGGTCGGGGGCATGTGGCCGGGAGAAGATACACAGTATTTT,CASSKAVGGMWPGEDTQYF
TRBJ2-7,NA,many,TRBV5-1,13,TGCGCCAGCAGTGGGTTAAACTCCTACGAGCAGTACTTC,CASSGLNSYEQYF
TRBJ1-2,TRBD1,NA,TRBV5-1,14,TGCGCCAGCAGACCGACAGGGGAGTTCTATGGCTACACCTTC,CASRPTGEFYGYTF
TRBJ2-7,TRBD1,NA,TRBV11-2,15,TGTGCCAGCAGCCTTGGACAGGTCCCCTCCTACGAGCAGTACTTC,CASSLGQVPSYEQYF
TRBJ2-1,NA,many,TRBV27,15,TGTGCCAGCAGTTTCGGTGCAAATCCTTACAATGAGCAGTTCTTC,CASSFGANPYNEQFF
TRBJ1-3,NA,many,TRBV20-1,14,TGCAGTGCTAGAGGCCAGGGAAGTTTTAACACCATATATTTT,CSARGQGSFNTIYF
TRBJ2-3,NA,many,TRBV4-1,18,TGCGCCAGCAGCCAAGTCCCACGAGGCGGGATAGGCACAGATACGCAGTATTTT,CASSQVPRGGIGTDTQYF
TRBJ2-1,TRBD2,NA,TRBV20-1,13,TGCAGTGCTGTTAGCGGGGGCTACAATGAGCAGTTCTTC,CSAVSGGYNEQFF
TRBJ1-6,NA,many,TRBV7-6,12,TGTGCCAGCAGTACCTACGTGGGACCCCTCCACTTT,CASSTYVGPLHF
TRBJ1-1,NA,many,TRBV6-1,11,TGTGCCAGCAGGTGGGATCCTGAAGCTTTCTTT,CASRWDPEAFF
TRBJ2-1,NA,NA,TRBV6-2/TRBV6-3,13,TGTGCCAGCAGCTCCACTTACGGGAATGAGCAGTTCTTC,CASSSTYGNEQFF
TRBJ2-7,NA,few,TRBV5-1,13,TGCGCCAGCAGCTTGTCGTCTGCCTACGAGCAGTACTTC,CASSLSSAYEQYF
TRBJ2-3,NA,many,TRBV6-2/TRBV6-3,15,TGTGCCTCCAACCGGGACCTGGCCCCCCCAGATACGCAGTATTTT,CASNRDLAPPDTQYF
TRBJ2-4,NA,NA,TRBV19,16,TGTGCCAGTAGTATGGGCAGGACCCTAGCCAAAAACATTCAGTACTTC,CASSMGRTLAKNIQYF
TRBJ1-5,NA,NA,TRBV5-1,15,TGCGCCAGCAGCTTGGTGTCAGGCGACAATCAGCCCCAGCATTTT,CASSLVSGDNQPQHF
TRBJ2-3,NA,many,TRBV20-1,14,TGCAGTGGCAGGGAAAATACCATCACAGATACGCAGTATTTT,CSGRENTITDTQYF
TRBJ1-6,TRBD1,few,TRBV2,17,TGTGCCAGCAGTCTCCGAGAAGCAGGGGGGTTGAATTCACCCCTCCACTTT,CASSLREAGGLNSPLHF
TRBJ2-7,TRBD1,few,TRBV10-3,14,TGTGCCATCAGCCTTTGGGACAGGCCCTACGAGCAGTACTTC,CAISLWDRPYEQYF
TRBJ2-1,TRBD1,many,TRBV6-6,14,TGTGCCAGCAGTCCGTGGACAGGGGCTCATGAGCAGTTCTTC,CASSPWTGAHEQFF
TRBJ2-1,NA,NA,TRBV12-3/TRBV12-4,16,TGTGCCAGCAGCCCACAGGGTTTGGGGCTTTGGAATGAGCAGTTCTTC,CASSPQGLGLWNEQFF
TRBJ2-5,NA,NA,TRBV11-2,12,TGTGCCAGCAGCTTAGAGAGGGAGACCCAGTACTTC,CASSLERETQYF
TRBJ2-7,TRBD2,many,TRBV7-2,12,TGTGCCAGCAGCTTTTCTAGCGGGAACCAGTACTTC,CASSFSSGNQYF
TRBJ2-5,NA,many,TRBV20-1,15,TGCAGTGCTGCCACCCCGCGGGGAGGAGGGGAGACCCAGTACTTC,CSAATPRGGGETQYF
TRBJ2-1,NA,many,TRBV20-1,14,TGCAGTGCTACGAGGGGAGGGGGACACAATGAGCAGTTCTTC,CSATRGGGHNEQFF
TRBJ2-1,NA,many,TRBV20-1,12,TGCAGTGCTAGAGATTTTTTGAATGAGCAGTTCTTC,CSARDFLNEQFF
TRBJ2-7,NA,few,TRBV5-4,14,TGTGCCAGCAGTCAGTCGGACGGGCCGTGGGAGCAGTACTTC,CASSQSDGPWEQYF
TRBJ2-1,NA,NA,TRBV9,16,TGTGCCAGCAGCGCGGGCTCAGGTAGCTCCTACAATGAGCAGTTCTTC,CASSAGSGSSYNEQFF
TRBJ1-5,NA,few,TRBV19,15,TGTGCCAGTAGTCCCTTCGGGGACCCCAATCAGCCCCAGCATTTT,CASSPFGDPNQPQHF
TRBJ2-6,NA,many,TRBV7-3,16,TGTGCCAGCAGCTTAGAGGGCGCCTCTGGGGCCAACGTCCTGACTTTC,CASSLEGASGANVLTF
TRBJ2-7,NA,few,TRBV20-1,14,TGCAGTGCTAGAGTGCGAGGGAACCCCCACGAGCAGTACTTC,CSARVRGNPHEQYF
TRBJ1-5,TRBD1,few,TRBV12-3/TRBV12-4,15,TGTGCCAGCAGTATTGGACAGGGGGCGGGTCAGCCCCAGCATTTT,CASSIGQGAGQPQHF
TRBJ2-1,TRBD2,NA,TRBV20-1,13,TGCAGTGCGCAGCGGGAGGGCCCTAATGAGCAGTTCTTC,CSAQREGPNEQFF
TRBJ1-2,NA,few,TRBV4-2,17,TGTGCCAGCAGCCTCTCTTACTCAGGCGTCTCTAACTATGGCTACACCTTC,CASSLSYSGVSNYGYTF
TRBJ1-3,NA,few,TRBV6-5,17,TGTGCCAGCAGACCCCGGGCGACTGTTTACTCTGGAAACACCATATATTTT,CASRPRATVYSGNTIYF
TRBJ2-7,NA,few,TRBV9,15,TGTGCCAGCAGCGCCGGGACTTTGAGCTCCTACGAGCAGTACTTC,CASSAGTLSSYEQYF
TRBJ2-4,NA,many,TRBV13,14,TGTGCCAGCAGCTTAGGCAGGGGGGGCCACATTCAGTACTTC,CASSLGRGGHIQYF
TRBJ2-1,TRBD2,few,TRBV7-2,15,TGTGCCAGCAGTCGTAAGCGGGGCAATGGGGATGAGCAGTTCTTC,CASSRKRGNGDEQFF
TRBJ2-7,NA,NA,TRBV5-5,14,TGTGCCAGCAGCTTGGGCGGATTTACCTACGAGCAGTACTTC,CASSLGGFTYEQYF
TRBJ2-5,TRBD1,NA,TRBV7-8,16,TGTGCCAGCAGCTTAGCCGGGACAGGGGTTGCAGAGACCCAGTACTTC,CASSLAGTGVAETQYF
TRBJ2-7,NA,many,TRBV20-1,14,TGCAGTGCTAGAGATCATAACAGTACCTACGAGCAGTACTTC,CSARDHNSTYEQYF
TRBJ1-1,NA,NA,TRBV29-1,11,TGCAGCGTTGGCGACTTAGAGGAAGCTTTCTTT,CSVGDLEEAFF
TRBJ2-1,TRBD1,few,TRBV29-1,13,TGCAGCGTTGAAGGACAGGGTGGGGATGAGCAGTTCTTC,CSVEGQGGDEQFF
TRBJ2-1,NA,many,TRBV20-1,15,TGCAGTGCTAGAAAGGGGACTTACCTGTACAATGAGCAGTTCTTC,CSARKGTYLYNEQFF
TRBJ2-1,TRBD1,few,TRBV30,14,TGTGCCTGGAGACAGGGGCCCTCCTACAATGAGCAGTTCTTC,CAWRQGPSYNEQFF
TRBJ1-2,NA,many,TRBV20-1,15,TGCAGTGCTAGCATCGGCACTCCCCCGAACTATGGCTACACCTTC,CSASIGTPPNYGYTF
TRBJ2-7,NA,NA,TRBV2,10,TGTGCCAGCAGTCTTTACGAGCAGTACTTC,CASSLYEQYF
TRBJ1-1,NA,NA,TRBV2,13,TGTGCCAGCAGGGATACGGACAGCCCCGTGTGCTTCTTT,CASRDTDSPVCFF
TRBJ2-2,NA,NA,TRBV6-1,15,TGTGCCAGCACCGCCAGAGGGGGGAACACCGGGGAGCTGTTTTTT,CASTARGGNTGELFF
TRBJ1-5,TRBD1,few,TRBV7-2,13,TGTGCCAGCAGTCAACAGGGGGAGCAGCCCCAGCATTTT,CASSQQGEQPQHF